Reported below is one T cell receptor beta chain. This clonotype was picked up many times. The antigen it binds to is not known. Base-call qualities are not available, and no considerably larger clone is one nucleotide away. For repertoire sequencing, TCR beta CDR3 regions were amplified from RNA transcripts. HTBI primers and the Qiagen OneStep RT-PCR kit were used in a first-round RT-PCR, which was followed by a second-round multiplex PCR, size selection and purification. Sequencing of the libraries was carried out on an Illumina HiSeq2000 in paired-end mode with 100 bp reads. As for the authors' bioinformatics: SOAPnuke was used to process the reads, throwing out any read that had adapters, had uncalled bases, had a mean Phred below 15, or lacked an exact constant-primer or identifier match. COPE v1.2.5 was used to merge the high-quality paired reads. Each unique nucleotide sequence was defined as a clonotype, and clonotypes were aligned to IMGT TRB V, D and J references with MiTCR v1.1. Analysis was restricted to V-J combinations with a frequency above 0.0001, which covered roughly 99% of repertoires. For each V-J combination, a TCR clonal expansion and chaos score was defined as the ratio of F50 clonal expansion to chaos observed in the TCRdist matrix. Welch's t-statistics and random forest were used to reduce the features to about a dozen V-J combinations, which were then used as input to a naive Bayes classifier. Thyroid-blood repertoire similarity was quantified with the Morisita-Horn index. TCRdb passed the public sequencing reads through fastp at Q25 and MiXCR, retaining productive beta sequences. Rows matching on CDR3 protein sequence are summarized as one entry with the most common DNA and genes. The V and J calls, along with clone size, are taken from TCRdb and not from the paper's own processing. For this sample the table gives about 370,000 distinct CDR3 sequences, of which roughly 17% were detected only once. Roughly 2.3% of the sample rests with the top ten.

V loses 3 bases, J loses 4 bases, and the germline ends lie 12 bases apart. The germline V gene (reference sequence) gives CDR1 as WNHNN and CDR2 as SYGVQD. The CDR3, from cysteine to phenylalanine, totals 14 residues. Only the CDR3 DNA stays, 42 bases, in frame from base 1. This entry is derived from a study of Graves' ophthalmopathy and Graves' hyperthyroidism (dated by TCRdb to between 2017 and 2018). Regarding the research as a whole: Peripheral blood was collected at initial diagnosis, before any treatment. The study used TCR beta repertoire signatures to distinguish Graves' ophthalmopathy from Graves' hyperthyroidism and to predict progression to ophthalmopathy. In total, 135 blood samples were TCR-sequenced: some 43 ophthalmopathy, approximately 75 hyperthyroidism and some 17 hyperthyroidism-to-ophthalmopathy patients. To explore V-J signatures that separate ophthalmopathy from hyperthyroidism, a discovery set of about a hundred patients was enrolled, consisting of under 50 with ophthalmopathy and under 65 with stable hyperthyroidism. For independent validation, a separate cohort was made up of approximately 19 hyperthyroidism patients plus 17 patients who later progressed from hyperthyroidism to ophthalmopathy. In a handful of hyperthyroidism patients, the T-cell repertoire of thyroid tissue was compared with the T-cell repertoire of blood. Following sample collection, hyperthyroidism patients were given methimazole at a starting dose of 30 mg daily, and ophthalmopathy patients were given high-dose intravenous methylprednisolone.

Results the study describes overall, beyond this receptor: Most of the expanded thyroid clonotypes with a frequency above 0.001 were also detected in blood, and it was suggested that the thyroid immune response may be reflected by blood repertoires. No statistical method was used to predetermine the sample size, and group allocation was not hidden from the investigators. In validation, the model predicted ophthalmopathy progression with more than 70% sensitivity and 72.22% specificity; approximately 12 predicted patients were CT-confirmed with GO in a median of approximately 6.5 months. Ophthalmopathy was separated from stable hyperthyroidism by the 13-signature model with roughly 88% sensitivity and about 83% specificity in cross-validation and with 80%/75% in the test set.

Hyperthyroidism was defined as stable when no progression to ophthalmopathy occurred within 18 months of follow-up. Patients with hyperthyroidism were aged 18 to 65 years, had been newly diagnosed, and had a disease duration of less than 2 months. Patients with other autoimmune diseases, uncontrolled infections, pregnancy or lactation were excluded. Diagnosis was based on clinical symptoms, serum thyroxine, TRAb, thyroid ultrasound and orbital computed tomography. Ficoll-Paque density gradient centrifugation was used to isolate PBMCs from 9.5 to 10 ml of fresh peripheral blood. Total RNA was extracted with Trizol reagent and quality-checked on an Agilent 2100 Bioanalyzer.

The sequence was collected from an adult woman with stable Graves' hyperthyroidism. The V and J genes are TRBV10-1 and TRBJ2-5, with no confident D gene call. The specimen was peripheral blood. The CDR3 is CASSDRRVRETQYF. At the DNA level, the sequence is TGCGCCAGCAGTGACCGTCGCGTTAGAGAGACCCAGTACTTC.